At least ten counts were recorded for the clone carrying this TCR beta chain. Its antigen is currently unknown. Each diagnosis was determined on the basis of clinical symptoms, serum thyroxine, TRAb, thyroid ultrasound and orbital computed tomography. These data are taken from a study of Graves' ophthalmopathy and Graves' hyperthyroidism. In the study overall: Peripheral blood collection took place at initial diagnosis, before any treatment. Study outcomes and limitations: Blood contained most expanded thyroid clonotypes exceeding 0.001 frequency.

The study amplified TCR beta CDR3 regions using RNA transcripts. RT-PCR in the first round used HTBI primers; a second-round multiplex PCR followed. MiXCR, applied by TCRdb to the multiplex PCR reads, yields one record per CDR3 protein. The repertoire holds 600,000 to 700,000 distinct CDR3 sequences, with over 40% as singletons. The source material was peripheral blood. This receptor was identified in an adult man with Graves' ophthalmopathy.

The DNA for the CDR3 is TGTGCCAGCAGCTGGGGACAGGGGGACACTGAAGCTTTCTTT. It is translated as CASSWGQGDTEAFF. The chain employs TRBV9 and TRBJ1-1; 11 bases fit TRBD1. CDR1 is SGDLS, CDR2 YYNGEE, per germline. Trimming cost V 4 bases and J 3 bases; bases outside gene matches: 2. This CDR3 spans 14 amino acids.